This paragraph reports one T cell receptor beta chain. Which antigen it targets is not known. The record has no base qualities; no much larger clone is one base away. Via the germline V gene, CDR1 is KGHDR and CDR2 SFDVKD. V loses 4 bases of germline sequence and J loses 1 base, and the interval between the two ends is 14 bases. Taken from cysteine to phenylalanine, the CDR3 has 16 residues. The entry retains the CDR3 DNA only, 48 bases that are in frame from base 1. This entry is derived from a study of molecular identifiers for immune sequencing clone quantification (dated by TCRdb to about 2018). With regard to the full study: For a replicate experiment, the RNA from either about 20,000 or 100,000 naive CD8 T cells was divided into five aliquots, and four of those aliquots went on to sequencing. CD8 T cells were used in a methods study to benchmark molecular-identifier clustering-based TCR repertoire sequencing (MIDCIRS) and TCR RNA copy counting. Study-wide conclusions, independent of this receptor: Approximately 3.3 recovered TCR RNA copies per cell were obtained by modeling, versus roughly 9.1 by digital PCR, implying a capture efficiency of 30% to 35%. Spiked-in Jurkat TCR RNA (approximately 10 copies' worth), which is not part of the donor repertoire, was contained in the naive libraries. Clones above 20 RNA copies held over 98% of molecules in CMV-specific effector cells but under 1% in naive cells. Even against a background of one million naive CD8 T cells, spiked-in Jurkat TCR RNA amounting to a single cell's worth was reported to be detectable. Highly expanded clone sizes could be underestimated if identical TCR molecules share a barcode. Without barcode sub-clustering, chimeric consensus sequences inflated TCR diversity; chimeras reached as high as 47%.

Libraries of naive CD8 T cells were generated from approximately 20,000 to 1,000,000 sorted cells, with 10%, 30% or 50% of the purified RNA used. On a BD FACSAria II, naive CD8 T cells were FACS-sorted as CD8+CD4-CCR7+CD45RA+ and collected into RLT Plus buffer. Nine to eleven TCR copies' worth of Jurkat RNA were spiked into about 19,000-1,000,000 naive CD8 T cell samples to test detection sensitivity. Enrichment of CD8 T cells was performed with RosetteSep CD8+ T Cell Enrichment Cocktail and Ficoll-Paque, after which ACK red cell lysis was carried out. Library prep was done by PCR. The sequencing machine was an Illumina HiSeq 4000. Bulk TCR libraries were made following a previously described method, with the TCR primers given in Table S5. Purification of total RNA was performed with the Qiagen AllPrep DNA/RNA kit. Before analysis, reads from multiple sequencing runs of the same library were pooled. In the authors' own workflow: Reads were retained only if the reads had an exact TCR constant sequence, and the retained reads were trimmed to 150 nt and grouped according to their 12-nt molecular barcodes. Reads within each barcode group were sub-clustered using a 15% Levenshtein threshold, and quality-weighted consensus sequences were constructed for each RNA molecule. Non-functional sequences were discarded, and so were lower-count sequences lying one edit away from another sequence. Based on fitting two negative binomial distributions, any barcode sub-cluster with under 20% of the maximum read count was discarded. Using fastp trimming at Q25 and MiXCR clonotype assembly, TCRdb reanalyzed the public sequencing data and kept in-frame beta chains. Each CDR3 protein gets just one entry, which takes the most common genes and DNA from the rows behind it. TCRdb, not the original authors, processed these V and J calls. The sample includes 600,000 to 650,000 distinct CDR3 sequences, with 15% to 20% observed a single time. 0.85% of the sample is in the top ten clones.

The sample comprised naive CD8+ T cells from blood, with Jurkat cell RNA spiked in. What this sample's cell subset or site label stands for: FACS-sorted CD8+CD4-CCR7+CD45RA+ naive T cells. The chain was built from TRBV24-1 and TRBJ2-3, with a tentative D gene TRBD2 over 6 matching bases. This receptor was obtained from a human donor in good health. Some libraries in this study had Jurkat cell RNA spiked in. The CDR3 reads CATSETVWEGTDTQYF. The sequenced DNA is TGTGCCACCAGTGAGACCGTTTGGGAGGGCACAGATACGCAGTATTTT.